This T cell receptor beta chain is drawn from a study of T cells in Graves' hyperthyroidism and ophthalmopathy. Every diagnosis used clinical symptoms, serum thyroxine and TRAb, thyroid ultrasound and orbital computed tomography. The authors obtained PBMCs from roughly 10 ml of fresh peripheral blood. Researchers amplified the TCR beta CDR3 regions from RNA transcripts. The TCR CDR3 first-round RT-PCR relied on the HTBI primer set. Via MiXCR, TCRdb re-called the multiplex PCR reads, giving one row per CDR3 protein. The sample lists about 210,000 distinct CDR3 sequences; roughly 15% were seen once. About this clonotype itself: The target antigen is unknown.

Overall study results and limits: Most thyroid-expanded clonotypes above 0.001 were also found in blood.

The CDR3 extends over 15 amino acids. The V and J ends lost 3 bases and 0 bases respectively, with 11 bases between them. Germline CDR1 SEHNR, CDR2 FQNEAQ (reference sequence). The rearrangement uses TRBV7-9 and TRBJ1-1; D gene ambiguous. The source material was blood. The receptor was derived from a man aged 50 to 59 with Graves' hyperthyroidism. The CDR3 DNA follows: TGTGCCAGCAGCTTGGCCTCGGCCCTGAACACTGAAGCTTTCTTT. Its translation is CASSLASALNTEAFF.